This entry concerns a single TCR beta chain. What it recognizes is unknown. This sample was taken from a study of T cell responses to AZD1222 COVID-19 vaccine. Study-level findings and limits: Scientists sampled the repertoires only once the peak T cell response had passed.

Produced via immunoSEQ multiplex PCR; TCRdb's table is partial and in-frame only. The data show approximately 170,000 clones, with 87% seen just once and around 1% held by the top ten. CDR3 length: 13 residues. V dropped 6 bases and J dropped 6 bases, with 14 bases sitting between them. The germline V gene encodes CDR1 KGHSH and CDR2 LQKENI. The chain couples TRBV18 to TRBJ1-2, with D tentatively TRBD1 (5 bases). Sample: peripheral blood, taken 28 days after the second AZD1222 dose. This TCR came from an adult who received the AZD1222 COVID-19 vaccine. CDR3 residues: CASSETWDDGYTF. The CDR3 DNA follows: TGTGCCAGCTCCGAAACCTGGGACGATGGCTACACCTTC.